Included here is one T cell receptor beta chain sequence, with context. The data derive from a study of T cell responses to AZD1222 COVID-19 vaccine. This CDR3 is 13 amino acids long. Germline CDR1 SGHKS, CDR2 YYEKEE (reference sequence). V was cut by 5 bases and J by 4 bases, with 12 bases left in between. Here immunoSEQ multiplex PCR was the method, and the copy in TCRdb shows in-frame clones only, minus some. Altogether approximately 28,000 clones are present, 70% to 90% being singletons, with the ten largest covering 11% to 15%. The TCR comes from an adult who received the AZD1222 COVID-19 vaccine. V is TRBV5-5 and J is TRBJ2-5; perhaps TRBD2 as D (5 bases). The starting material was peripheral blood, obtained 28 days after the second AZD1222 dose. Here the CDR3 reads CASRAGILETQYF. DNA of the CDR3: TGTGCCAGCAGGGCCGGGATCTTAGAGACCCAGTACTTC.